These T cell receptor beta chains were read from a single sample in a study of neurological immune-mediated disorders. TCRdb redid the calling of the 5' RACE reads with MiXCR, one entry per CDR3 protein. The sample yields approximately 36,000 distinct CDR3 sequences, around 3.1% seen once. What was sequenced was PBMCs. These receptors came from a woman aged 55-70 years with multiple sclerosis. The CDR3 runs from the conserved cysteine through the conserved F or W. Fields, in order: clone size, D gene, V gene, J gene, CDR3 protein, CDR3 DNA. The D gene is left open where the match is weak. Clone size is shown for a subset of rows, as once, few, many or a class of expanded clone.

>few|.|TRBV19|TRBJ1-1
CASNREGPNTEAFF
TGTGCCAGTAATAGGGAGGGACCGAACACTGAAGCTTTCTTT
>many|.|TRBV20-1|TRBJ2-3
CSARAGAADTQYF
TGCAGTGCTAGAGCAGGGGCGGCAGATACGCAGTATTTT
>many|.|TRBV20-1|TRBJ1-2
CSARGGQPYGYTF
TGCAGTGCTAGGGGCGGGCAGCCCTATGGCTACACCTTC
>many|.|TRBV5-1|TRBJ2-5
CASSSSTETQYF
TGCGCCAGCAGCTCCTCGACGGAGACCCAGTACTTC
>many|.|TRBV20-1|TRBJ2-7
CSAMGLNLYEQYF
TGCAGTGCGATGGGACTGAACCTTTACGAGCAGTACTTC
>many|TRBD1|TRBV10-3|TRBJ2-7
CAIRTSGQNYEQYF
TGTGCCATCAGGACCTCGGGACAGAACTACGAGCAGTACTTC
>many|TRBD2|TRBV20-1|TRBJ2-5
CSANRLAGSQETQYF
TGCAGTGCTAATAGACTAGCGGGGTCCCAAGAGACCCAGTACTTC
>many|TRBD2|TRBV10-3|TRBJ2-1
CATRGDSYNEQFF
TGTGCCACGCGGGGGGACTCCTACAATGAGCAGTTCTTC
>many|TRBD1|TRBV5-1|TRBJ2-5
CASSSDRAGGTQYF
TGCGCCAGCAGCTCGGACAGGGCAGGGGGGACCCAGTACTTC
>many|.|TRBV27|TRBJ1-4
CASSPSGPFIEKLFF
TGTGCCAGCAGTCCCTCCGGGCCGTTCATTGAAAAACTGTTTTTT
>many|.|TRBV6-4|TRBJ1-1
CASSDSLGEAFF
TGTGCCAGCAGTGACTCTTTAGGTGAAGCTTTCTTT
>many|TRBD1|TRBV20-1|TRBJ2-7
CSGVGDRGSYEQYF
TGCAGTGGCGTGGGGGACAGGGGATCCTACGAGCAGTACTTC
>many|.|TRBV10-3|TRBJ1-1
CAISESDNTEAFF
TGTGCCATCAGTGAGTCTGACAACACTGAAGCTTTCTTT
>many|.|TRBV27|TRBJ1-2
CASSSHSNYGYTF
TGTGCCAGCAGTTCCCATTCAAACTATGGCTACACCTTC
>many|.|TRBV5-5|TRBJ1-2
CASLRGTTDTMNGYTF
TGTGCCAGCCTCCGGGGAACCACGGATACCATGAATGGCTACACCTTC
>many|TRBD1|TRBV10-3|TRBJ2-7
CAITGQGTYEQYF
TGTGCCATTACAGGACAGGGAACCTACGAGCAGTACTTC
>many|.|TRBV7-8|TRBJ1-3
CASSFGGKENTIYF
TGTGCCAGCAGCTTTGGAGGGAAGGAAAACACCATATATTTT
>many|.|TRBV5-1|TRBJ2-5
CASSSLQTQYF
TGCGCCAGCAGCTCGCTCCAGACCCAGTACTTC
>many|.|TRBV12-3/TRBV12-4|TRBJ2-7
CASSLAGTLREQYF
TGTGCCAGCAGTTTAGCGGGGACGCTGAGGGAGCAGTACTTC
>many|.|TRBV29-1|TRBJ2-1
CSVEVGGLYNEQFF
TGCAGCGTTGAAGTAGGGGGACTCTACAATGAGCAGTTCTTC
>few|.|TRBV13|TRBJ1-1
CASSTSANTEAFF
TGTGCCAGCAGCACCTCGGCGAACACTGAAGCTTTCTTT
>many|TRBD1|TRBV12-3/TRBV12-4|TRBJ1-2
CASRRGTAQTYGYTF
TGTGCCAGCAGGCGGGGGACAGCCCAAACGTATGGCTACACCTTC
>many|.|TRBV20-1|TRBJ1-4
CSAREPGETATNEKLFF
TGCAGTGCTAGAGAGCCGGGAGAGACTGCAACTAATGAAAAACTGTTTTTT
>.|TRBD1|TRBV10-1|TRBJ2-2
CASSDRGLHTGELFF
TGCGCCAGCAGTGACAGGGGGCTTCACACCGGGGAGCTGTTTTTT
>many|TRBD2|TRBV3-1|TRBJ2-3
CASSPRAGGTDTQYF
TGTGCCAGCAGCCCCAGAGCGGGGGGCACAGATACGCAGTATTTT
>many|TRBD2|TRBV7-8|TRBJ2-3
CASSARWETSYADTQYF
TGTGCCAGCAGCGCTAGATGGGAGACTAGCTACGCAGATACGCAGTATTTT
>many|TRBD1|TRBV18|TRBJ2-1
CASSLGQGNEQFF
TGTGCCAGCTCACTTGGACAGGGCAATGAGCAGTTCTTC
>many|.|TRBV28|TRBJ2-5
CASSFRGPETQYF
TGTGCCAGCAGTTTCCGGGGCCCAGAGACCCAGTACTTC
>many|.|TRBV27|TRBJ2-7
CASSVRGGYEQYF
TGTGCCAGCAGTGTCCGGGGTGGGTACGAGCAGTACTTC
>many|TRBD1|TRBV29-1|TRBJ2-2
CSVHNRGDTGELFF
TGCAGCGTCCACAACAGGGGGGACACCGGGGAGCTGTTTTTT
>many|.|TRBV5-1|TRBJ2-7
CASSLDREYEQYF
TGCGCCAGCAGCTTGGACAGGGAGTACGAGCAGTACTTC
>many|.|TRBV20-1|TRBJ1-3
CSARDRNTIYF
TGCAGTGCTAGAGATAGGAACACCATATATTTT
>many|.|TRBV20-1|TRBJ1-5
CSAKTGLLLGNQPQHF
TGCAGTGCTAAAACAGGGTTACTGTTGGGCAATCAGCCCCAGCATTTT
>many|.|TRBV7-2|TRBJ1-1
CASSLVWGVGTEAFF
TGTGCCAGCAGCTTAGTTTGGGGAGTTGGCACTGAAGCTTTCTTT
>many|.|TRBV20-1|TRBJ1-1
CSAGTGLWMNTEAFF
TGCAGTGCTGGAACGGGACTTTGGATGAACACTGAAGCTTTCTTT
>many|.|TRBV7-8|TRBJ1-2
CASSLGYSLGGYTF
TGTGCCAGCAGCTTAGGATACAGCCTTGGGGGCTACACCTTC
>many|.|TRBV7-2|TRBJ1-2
CASSLVGFDGYTF
TGTGCCAGCAGCTTAGTTGGGTTCGATGGCTACACCTTC
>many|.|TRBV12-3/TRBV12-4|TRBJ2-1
CASTQRQYNEQFF
TGTGCCAGCACCCAGCGGCAATACAATGAGCAGTTCTTC
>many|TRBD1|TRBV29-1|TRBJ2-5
CSARSGTGETQYF
TGCAGCGCGAGAAGTGGGACAGGGGAGACCCAGTACTTC
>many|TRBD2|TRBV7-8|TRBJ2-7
CASSLASGGAYEQYF
TGTGCCAGCAGCTTAGCTAGCGGGGGGGCCTACGAGCAGTACTTC
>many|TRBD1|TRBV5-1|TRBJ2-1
CASSHTTGQGANEQFF
TGCGCCAGCAGCCACACTACGGGACAGGGGGCGAATGAGCAGTTCTTC
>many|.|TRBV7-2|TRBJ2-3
CASSLDLGAGADTQYF
TGTGCCAGCAGCTTAGACCTAGGGGCCGGGGCAGATACGCAGTATTTT
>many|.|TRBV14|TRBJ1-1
CASSQNRNGLVGTEAFF
TGTGCCAGCAGCCAGAACCGGAACGGGTTGGTTGGGACTGAAGCTTTCTTT
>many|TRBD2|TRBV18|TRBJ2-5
CASSLAGQQETQYF
TGTGCCAGCTCACTAGCGGGGCAACAAGAGACCCAGTACTTC
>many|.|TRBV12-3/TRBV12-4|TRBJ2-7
CASRSQGTYEQYF
TGTGCCAGCAGATCTCAGGGGACCTACGAGCAGTACTTC
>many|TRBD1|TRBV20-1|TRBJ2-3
CSAWTGSPTDTQYF
TGCAGTGCATGGACAGGATCCCCCACAGATACGCAGTATTTT
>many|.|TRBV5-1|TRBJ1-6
CASSLDTVENSPLHF
TGCGCCAGCAGCTTGGATACCGTAGAAAATTCACCCCTCCACTTT